The rows below give T cell receptor beta chains drawn from one sample of a study of T cells after yellow fever vaccination. TCRdb used MiXCR to reprocess the 5' RACE reads, holding one entry per CDR3 protein. The sample lists around 260,000 distinct CDR3 sequences, about 5.2% seen once, with around 3.3% in the top ten. The sequenced sample was CD4+ T cells sorted from PBMCs, obtained on the day of the yellow fever booster vaccination. These receptors came from a man younger than 35 who received the YFV17D yellow fever vaccine. The CDR3 runs from the conserved cysteine through the conserved F or W. D genes are given only for firm matches. Rows give clone size only sometimes, using once, few, many, or a class for an expanded clone.

>TRBV5-1|TRBD1|few|TRBJ1-2
TGCGCCAGCAGCTTGGAGGCATCCGGGACAGGGAATGATGGCTACACCTTC
CASSLEASGTGNDGYTF
>TRBV9|TRBD2|many|TRBJ2-3
TGTGCCAGCAGCGTAGGTCTAGCTAGCGGGGGCACAGATACGCAGTATTTT
CASSVGLASGGTDTQYF
>TRBV23-1|TRBD1|NA|TRBJ2-7
TGCGCCAGCAGTCAGAGGGACAGTTCCTACGAGCAGTACTTC
CASSQRDSSYEQYF
>TRBV20-1|TRBD2|many|TRBJ2-3
TGCAGTGCGCTAGTACCCAGCGGGGGAGCAGATACGCAGTATTTT
CSALVPSGGADTQYF
>TRBV5-1|NA|NA|TRBJ1-2
TGCGCCAGCAGCAACGGCCTTCGCTATGGCTACACCTTC
CASSNGLRYGYTF
>TRBV12-3/TRBV12-4|TRBD1|NA|TRBJ1-4
TGTGCCAGCAGCCGTGACAGGGGGCCCCGGGAAAAACTGTTTTTT
CASSRDRGPREKLFF
>TRBV5-1|NA|many|TRBJ2-1
TGCGCCAGCAGCTGGCAAGACAATGAGCAGTTCTTC
CASSWQDNEQFF
>TRBV10-3|TRBD1|few|TRBJ1-5
TGTGCCATCAGTGTTGGGACAGGGGGTGGACAGCCCCAGCATTTT
CAISVGTGGGQPQHF
>TRBV4-3|TRBD1|NA|TRBJ2-2
TGCGCCAGCAGCCAGACCGGGACAGGGGATGGGGAGCTGTTTTTT
CASSQTGTGDGELFF
>TRBV4-3|NA|many|TRBJ1-1
TGCGCCAGCAGCCAAGGAGAGTGGGGCACTGAAGCTTTCTTT
CASSQGEWGTEAFF
>TRBV7-2|TRBD2|few|TRBJ2-2
TGTGCCAGCAGCGCGGGGGGTCGGAACACCGGGGAGCTGTTTTTT
CASSAGGRNTGELFF
>TRBV5-1|TRBD2|few|TRBJ2-3
TGCGCCAGTTCGACTAGCGGTTACACAGATACGCAGTATTTT
CASSTSGYTDTQYF
>TRBV6-5|NA|few|TRBJ1-2
TGTGCCAGCAGTGGATTAAACTATGGCTACACCTTC
CASSGLNYGYTF
>TRBV11-2|TRBD1|many|TRBJ1-2
TGTGCCAGCAGCTTACGCGCACAGGGGGGCGGCTACACCTTC
CASSLRAQGGGYTF
>TRBV5-1|NA|many|TRBJ1-4
TGCGCCAGCAGCTTGACAGGCCCTAATGAAAAACTGTTTTTT
CASSLTGPNEKLFF
>TRBV2|NA|NA|TRBJ1-1
TGTGCCAGCAGCGAACAAGGACAGACGAACACTGAAGCTTTCTTT
CASSEQGQTNTEAFF
>TRBV3-1|NA|few|TRBJ2-1
TGTGCCAGCAGCCAATGGAAGTTGCGAGATGAGCAGTTCTTC
CASSQWKLRDEQFF
>TRBV7-9|TRBD1|many|TRBJ2-4
TGTGCCAGCAGCATACAGGGGACCATTCAGTACTTC
CASSIQGTIQYF
>TRBV6-1|NA|NA|TRBJ1-1
TGTGCCAGCAGCGGGCAAACCCCGAAAACTGAAGCTTTCTTT
CASSGQTPKTEAFF
>TRBV9|NA|NA|TRBJ2-7
TGTGCCAGCAGCGTTGGGCCGGGTAGACAGTACGGGCAGTACTTC
CASSVGPGRQYGQYF
>TRBV4-3|NA|many|TRBJ1-2
TGCGCCAGCAGCCAAGAATGGGGAAGTGGCTACACCTTC
CASSQEWGSGYTF
>TRBV7-2|TRBD1|few|TRBJ1-1
TGTGCCACCGGGGACAGGGGGCGGGCTGAAGCTTTCTTT
CATGDRGRAEAFF
>TRBV27|NA|many|TRBJ2-1
TGTGCCAGCAGTCCCGGGACACGGGGATTTGATGAGCAGTTCTTC
CASSPGTRGFDEQFF
>TRBV20-1|NA|NA|TRBJ1-5
TGCAGTGCTAGAGATGTTGGGGGGGCCCAGCATTTT
CSARDVGGAQHF
>TRBV10-3|TRBD1|few|TRBJ1-5
TGTGCCATCAGCCAGACAGGGGTTGATAGCAATCAGCCCCAGCATTTT
CAISQTGVDSNQPQHF
>TRBV27|NA|few|TRBJ1-1
TGTGCCAGCCGTTCGGCCCGGTTGGGGGGGAACACTGAAGCTTTCTTT
CASRSARLGGNTEAFF
>TRBV7-2|NA|NA|TRBJ2-3
TGTGCCAGCAGCTTAAGGCGGGCAGATACGCAGTATTTT
CASSLRRADTQYF
>TRBV7-2|NA|few|TRBJ2-5
TGTGCCAGCAGCTTAGAAAGGGTCGAGACCCAGTACTTC
CASSLERVETQYF
>TRBV7-2|NA|many|TRBJ1-3
TGTGCCAGCAGCTTATCCGGCAGGGATGGAAACACCATATATTTT
CASSLSGRDGNTIYF